This TCR beta chain was identified in a study of T cells after yellow fever vaccination. This clonotype was seen only a few times. The CDR3 totals 15 residues. The junction had 6 bases not matched to a gene; V was cut back by 1 base and J by 5 bases. Per the germline V gene, CDR1 is DFQATT and CDR2 is SNEGSKA (reference sequence). In TCRdb, the 5' RACE reads were re-called with MiXCR into one record per CDR3 protein. In the table there are approximately 85,000 distinct CDR3 sequences, roughly 13% of which are singletons. The receptor's source is a man aged 18-30 years who received the YFV17D yellow fever vaccine. This sequence joins TRBV20-1 and TRBJ2-5; 11 bases align to TRBD1. This material consisted of CD8+ T cells not binding an NS4B(214-222) dextramer, sorted from PBMCs, taken about 21 days after the first yellow fever vaccination. In DNA form, the CDR3 reads TGCAGTGCTAGAGGTTTGGACAGGGGGCTGGAGACCCAGTACTTC. As protein: CSARGLDRGLETQYF.